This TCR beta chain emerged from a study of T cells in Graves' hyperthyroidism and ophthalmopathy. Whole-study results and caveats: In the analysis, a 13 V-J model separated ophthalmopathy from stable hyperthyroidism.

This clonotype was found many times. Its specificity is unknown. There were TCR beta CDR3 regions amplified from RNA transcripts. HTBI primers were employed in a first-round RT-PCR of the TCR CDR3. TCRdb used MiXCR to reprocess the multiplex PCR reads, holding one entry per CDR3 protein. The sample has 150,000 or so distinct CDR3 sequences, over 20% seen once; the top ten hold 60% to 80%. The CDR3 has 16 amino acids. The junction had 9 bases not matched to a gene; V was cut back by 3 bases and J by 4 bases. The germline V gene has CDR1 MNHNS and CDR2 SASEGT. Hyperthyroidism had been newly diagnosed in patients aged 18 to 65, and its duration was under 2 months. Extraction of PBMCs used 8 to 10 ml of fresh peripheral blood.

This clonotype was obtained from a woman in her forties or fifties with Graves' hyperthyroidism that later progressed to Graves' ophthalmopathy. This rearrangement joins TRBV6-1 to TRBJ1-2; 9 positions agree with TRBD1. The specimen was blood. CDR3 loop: CASSDSGTGKSYGYTF. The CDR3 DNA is TGTGCCAGCAGTGACTCCGGGACAGGGAAATCCTATGGCTACACCTTC.